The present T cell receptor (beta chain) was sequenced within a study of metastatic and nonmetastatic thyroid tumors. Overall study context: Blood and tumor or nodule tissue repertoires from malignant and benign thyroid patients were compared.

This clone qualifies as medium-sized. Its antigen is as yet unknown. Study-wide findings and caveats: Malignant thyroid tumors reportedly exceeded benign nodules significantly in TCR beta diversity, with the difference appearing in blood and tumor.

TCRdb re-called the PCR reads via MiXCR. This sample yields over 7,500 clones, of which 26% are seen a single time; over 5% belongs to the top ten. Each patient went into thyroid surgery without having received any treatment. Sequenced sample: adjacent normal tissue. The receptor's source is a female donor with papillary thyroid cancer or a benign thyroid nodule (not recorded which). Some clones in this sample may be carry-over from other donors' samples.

CDR3 loop: CSVEDILMVAFF. CDR3 DNA: TGCAGCGTTGAAGATATATTAATGGTAGCTTTCTTT. The chain joins TRBV29-1 to TRBJ1-1; D ambiguous. CDR1 is SQVTM, CDR2 ANQGSEA, per germline. Trimming removed 0 bases from V and 10 bases from J, with 12 bases in between. The CDR3 runs 12 residues.